The table lists the clone carrying this T cell receptor (beta chain) with a count of one. Its antigen is unknown. The sample originates from a study of cytomegalovirus exposure and HLA in healthy donors. Study findings and constraints: Cytomegalovirus-associated TCR beta chains were listed, numbering some 180. Specificity of three CMV-associated chains for CMV antigens was verified in vitro.

Only in-frame clones appear in the TCRdb table, and some are missing; sequencing was by immunoSEQ multiplex PCR. There are 65,000 to 95,000 clones in the sample; 85% to 95% occur only once, and 3% to 3.5% lies in the top ten. With 5 bases removed from V and 5 bases from J, the gap between germline ends came to 18 bases. Germline CDR1 reads LNHDA; CDR2 reads SQIVND (reference sequence). The CDR3 is 15 residues long. Sequences were obtained from PBMCs. The receptor comes from a man aged 18 to 30 in good health and CMV-seronegative. The rearrangement links TRBV19 to TRBJ1-1; D perhaps matches TRBD1 (5 bases). The CDR3 here is CASSLLGSGRTEAFF. The CDR3 DNA is TGTGCCAGTAGTTTACTGGGATCAGGGAGGACTGAAGCTTTCTTT.